The 10 T cell receptor beta chains below come from one sample, sequenced in a study of technical replicates of blood from several donors. The table came from immunoSEQ multiplex PCR; TCRdb's copy has only in-frame clones and leaves some out. Of under 85,000 clones in the sample, about 97% were seen once. Material for sequencing was T cells isolated from PBMCs. These receptors originate from a human donor in good health.

In this sample, this clone turned up once. The V call is TRBV9, the J call TRBJ2-2, with unresolved D. With 7 bases removed from V and 2 bases from J, the gap between germline ends came to 9 bases. The CDR3 spans 13 residues. CDR1 SGDLS and CDR2 YYNGEE come from the germline V gene. The CDR3 bases are TGTGCCAGCTACAGCCCAAACACCGGGGAGCTGTTTTTT. It yields the protein CASYSPNTGELFF.

This clone was picked up a small number of times. The V call is TRBV6-5, the J call TRBJ1-3, with D unclear. Germline V gene lookup returns CDR1 MNHEY and CDR2 SVGAGI. The CDR3 contains 13 residues. V lost 0 bases, J lost 4 bases, and 4 bases lay in between. The CDR3 DNA is TGTGCCAGCAGTTACTCTATGGGAAACACCATATATTTT. Its translation: CASSYSMGNTIYF.

To note about this clone: The sample holds other DNA sequences that translate to the same CDR3. This chain joins TRBV9 and TRBJ2-5, with 12 positions matching TRBD2. The CDR3 runs to 16 residues. V lost 4 bases and J lost 0; bases outside the gene matches: 4. Germline values: CDR1 SGDLS, CDR2 YYNGEE. CDR3 bases: TGTGCCAGCAGCCCCGGACTAGCGGGGTACCAAGAGACCCAGTACTTC. This encodes CASSPGLAGYQETQYF. Full variable domain (remainder filled in from reference TRBV9 and TRBJ2-5): DSGVTQTPKHLITATGQRVTLRCSPRSGDLSVYWYQQSLDQGLQFLIQYYNGEERAKGNILERFSAQQFPDLHSELNLSSLELGDSALYFCASSPGLAGYQETQYFGPGTRLLVL.

This chain uses TRBV30 with TRBJ2-1; D not certain. V lost 2 bases and J 7 bases, leaving 6 bases between the germline ends. Per germline, CDR1 GTSNPN and CDR2 SVGIG (reference sequence). The CDR3 sequence is 11 residues long. The CDR3 DNA follows: TGTGCCTGGAGTTTCCCTAATGAGCAGTTCTTC. This codes for CAWSFPNEQFF.

The chain has TRBV5-1 and TRBJ2-6; D not certain. Per germline, CDR1 SGHRS and CDR2 YFSETQ. V dropped 2 bases and J dropped 0 bases, with 3 bases sitting between them. The CDR3 loop spans 14 amino acids. CDR3 coding DNA: TGCGCCAGCAGCTTCGGCTCTGGGGCCAACGTCCTGACTTTC. It codes for CASSFGSGANVLTF.

This clone occurred once. The chain couples TRBV29-1 to TRBJ1-5; D possibly corresponds to TRBD1 (6 bases). The V gene's germline CDR1 is SQVTM and CDR2 ANQGSEA. The V gene lost 4 bases and the J gene lost 2 bases, with 12 bases spanning the gap. CDR3 length: 14 residues. The CDR3 bases are TGCAGCGTTGCTACAGGGATCGGCAATCAGCCCCAGCATTTT. It encodes CSVATGIGNQPQHF.

V is TRBV5-6 and J is TRBJ2-4, with 7 bases matching TRBD1. The CDR3 covers 16 residues. The trim removed 0 bases at V and 1 base at J, leaving 4 bases unmatched. Germline V gene lookup returns CDR1 SGHDT and CDR2 YYEEEE. The CDR3 DNA follows: TGTGCCAGCAGCTTGGCGGGACAGTCGGCCAAAAACATTCAGTACTTC. Translated, it gives CASSLAGQSAKNIQYF. Looking up the rest from reference TRBV5-6 and TRBJ2-4 gives the full variable domain: DAGVTQSPTHLIKTRGQQVTLRCSPKSGHDTVSWYQQALGQGPQFIFQYYEEEERQRGNFPDRFSGHQFPNYSSELNVNALLLGDSALYLCASSLAGQSAKNIQYFGAGTRLSVL.

This rearrangement joins TRBV10-1 to TRBJ2-1, with unresolved D. Trimming shortened V by 0 bases and J by 0 bases, and 9 bases separated the two germline ends. Germline CDR1 and CDR2: WNHNN and SYGVQD (reference sequence). The CDR3 totals 16 residues. Written as DNA, the CDR3 is TGCGCCAGCAGTGAGTCGACTGGAAGCTCCTACAATGAGCAGTTCTTC. This sequence encodes CASSESTGSSYNEQFF.

This chain links TRBV25-1 with TRBJ2-1; D unresolved. Germline loops: CDR1 MGHDK, CDR2 SYGVNS. V was shortened by 8 bases and J by 2 bases, with 13 bases between the two germline ends. This CDR3 contains 14 residues. In nucleotides, the CDR3 is TGTGCCAGCCGCAAAGCTTCCCCCTACAATGAGCAGTTCTTC. This gives the protein CASRKASPYNEQFF.

The chain carries TRBV10-1 and TRBJ2-7; the match to TRBD1 covers 7 bases. Trimming took 2 bases from V and 2 from J; bases not matched to a gene: 9. Germline V gives CDR1 WNHNN, CDR2 SYGVQD (reference sequence). The CDR3 consists of 16 residues. Written as DNA, the CDR3 is TGCGCCAGCAGTGAGCCGAGGGACAGCAAAACCTACGAGCAGTACTTC. This gives the protein CASSEPRDSKTYEQYF.